Below, 18 T cell receptor beta chains from the same sample are listed, as sequenced in a study of T cell repertoires in cytomegalovirus infection. No antigen is known for these receptors. A single record per CDR3 protein comes from TCRdb applying MiXCR to the reads. The sample has about 920,000 distinct CDR3 sequences, about 33% seen once. The sample in question was cultured CD8+ T cells from PBMCs, obtained from culture after CMV antigen stimulation. Source of these receptors: a human donor in good health (CMV status not recorded). Some clones in this sample may be carry-over from other donors' samples.

This chain links TRBV4-3 with TRBJ1-6, with a possible D match to TRBD1 (6 bases). The germline V gene encodes CDR1 LGHNA and CDR2 YSLEER. CDR3 length equals 15 residues. V shed 8 bases and J shed 7 bases, with 18 bases lying between them. CDR3 region: CASRPGVGSNSPLHF. CDR3 nucleotides: TGCGCCAGCCGCCCAGGGGTAGGTTCGAATTCACCCCTCCACTTT.

This clonotype was seen more than once but under ten times. The chain is built from TRBV4-1 and TRBJ2-1; D gene uncertain. The CDR3 is made up of 12 amino acids. Trimming cost V 4 bases and J 9 bases, with 10 bases left between them. Germline loops: CDR1 MGHRA, CDR2 YSYEKL. The CDR3 region is CASSRVYTEQFF. CDR3 nucleotides: TGCGCCAGCAGCCGAGTCTATACTGAGCAGTTCTTC.

This clonotype has a count of ten or more. This chain links TRBV28 with TRBJ2-1; D is unresolved. The ends were cut back, 5 bases at V and 5 bases at J, with 19 bases in the middle. The CDR3 runs to 16 residues. CDR1 and CDR2 (germline): MDHEN, SYDVKM. The CDR3 DNA reads TGTGCCAGCAGTCCCGTGACTTCTCCTGGGCACAATGAGCAGTTCTTC. Encoded protein: CASSPVTSPGHNEQFF.

This clonotype came up a few times. The chain recombines TRBV7-9 with TRBJ1-2; 9 nucleotides line up with TRBD1. V lost 10 bases and J lost 5; bases outside the gene matches: 11. CDR3 length: 14 amino acids. Germline CDR1 is SEHNR and CDR2 is FQNEAQ (reference sequence). The CDR3 region has the DNA TGTGCCACGATACAGGGGGCTTCTGGATATGGCTACACCTTC. Translating gives CATIQGASGYGYTF.

The table lists this clonotype with a few counts. The rearrangement links TRBV27 to TRBJ2-1; maybe TRBD1 (6 bases). V lost 5 bases and J lost 3, with 11 bases in between. Germline V CDR1 and CDR2: MNHEY, SMNVEV (reference sequence). The CDR3 has 14 amino acids. As DNA, the CDR3 is TGTGCCAGCAGTAAATGGACAGACTACAATGAGCAGTTCTTC. As protein: CASSKWTDYNEQFF.

This chain uses TRBV7-6 with TRBJ1-1, with a tentative D call TRBD1 (5 bases). This CDR3 region has 12 residues. Germline loops: CDR1 SGHVS, CDR2 FNYEAQ. Trimming pared 1 base from V and 11 bases from J, leaving 11 bases between. CDR3 in amino acids: CASSLGGAWAFF. The CDR3 DNA is TGTGCCAGCAGCTTAGGAGGGGCATGGGCTTTCTTT.

This clonotype was counted at least ten times. The gene calls are TRBV7-9 and TRBJ2-7; D might be TRBD1 (5 bases). CDR3 length: 13 amino acids. V dropped 5 bases and J dropped 6 bases, with 14 bases sitting between them. Germline V lookup: CDR1 SEHNR, CDR2 FQNEAQ (reference sequence). This chain's CDR3 is CASSPRTGAEQYV. Here the CDR3 DNA reads TGTGCCAGCAGCCCGCGTACAGGTGCCGAGCAGTACGTC.

This clonotype was found a few times. The chain uses TRBV20-1 and TRBJ2-3; the D gene is possibly TRBD2 (5 bases). The CDR3 covers 15 residues. Between the trimmed V and J ends, which lost 6 bases and 3 bases, there was a span of 19 bases. Looked up from germline, CDR1 is DFQATT and CDR2 is SNEGSKA (reference sequence). CDR3 bases: TGCAGTGCCCCAATCGGGGTAATTGGGACAGATACGCAGTATTTT. It is translated as CSAPIGVIGTDTQYF.

This clonotype was recorded many times. This sequence joins TRBV6-1 and TRBJ1-5; D not certain. CDR1 and CDR2 from the germline V gene are MNHNS and SASEGT. The V and J ends lost 4 bases and 0 bases respectively, with 10 bases between them. The CDR3 runs to 15 residues. CDR3 region: CASSAYLYSNQPQHF. The CDR3 DNA reads as TGTGCCAGCAGTGCGTACCTATATAGCAATCAGCCCCAGCATTTT.

V and J are TRBV12-3 or TRBV12-4 and TRBJ1-2; possibly TRBD1 for D (6 bases). CDR3 length: 13 residues. Trimming left V 2 bases short and J 8 bases short, with 12 bases between. CDR3 sequence: CASSLLGAEGYTF. In DNA, the CDR3 is TGTGCCAGCAGTTTATTGGGGGCGGAAGGCTACACCTTC.

This sequence joins TRBV27 and TRBJ2-7; D call uncertain. CDR3 size: 15 residues. The V gene lost 0 bases and the J gene lost 2 bases, with 11 bases spanning the gap. Per germline, CDR1 MNHEY and CDR2 SMNVEV (reference sequence). The chain's CDR3 is CASSLSRSGAYEQYV. The CDR3 bases are TGTGCCAGCAGTTTATCCCGCTCAGGAGCCTACGAGCAGTACGTC.

The chain links TRBV27 to TRBJ1-6; 8 bases map to TRBD1. Germline V gene sequence: CDR1 MNHEY, CDR2 SMNVEV (reference sequence). The CDR3 is made up of 15 amino acids. V lost 5 bases to trimming and J lost 10 bases; unmatched junction nucleotides: 10. The CDR3 here is CASSPWTGSYSPLHF. The CDR3 DNA is TGTGCCAGCAGTCCATGGACAGGGTCTTACTCACCCCTCCACTTT.

This rearrangement joins TRBV7-9 to TRBJ1-5; 7 nucleotides match TRBD1. Germline assignment: CDR1 SEHNR and CDR2 FQNEAQ (reference sequence). CDR3 length equals 14 residues. Trimming at V came to 5 bases and at J to 3 bases, leaving 4 bases not matched to a gene. The CDR3 spells CASSPGGPNQPQHF. The CDR3 DNA reads TGTGCCAGCAGCCCAGGGGGTCCCAATCAGCCCCAGCATTTT.

This clonotype came up once. A single base separates this from a much larger clone, so it may be a read error. The chain recombines TRBV7-6 with TRBJ2-1, with 8 bases lining up with TRBD1. The length of the CDR3 is 15 residues. The junction had 4 bases not matched to a gene; V was cut back by 4 bases and J by 2 bases. Germline V lookup: CDR1 SGHVS, CDR2 FNYEAQ. CDR3 protein: CASSSRDRTYNEQFF. For the CDR3, the DNA is TGTGCCAGCAGCTCCCGGGACAGGACCTACAATGAGCAGTTCTTC.

The gene calls are TRBV19 and TRBJ1-6, with unresolved D. With 8 bases removed from V and 7 bases from J, the gap between germline ends came to 9 bases. Looked up from germline, CDR1 is LNHDA and CDR2 is SQIVND (reference sequence). The CDR3 length is 12 residues. Here the CDR3 reads CASEGVNSPLHF. CDR3 nucleotide sequence: TGTGCCAGTGAGGGCGTCAATTCACCCCTCCACTTT.

The genes are TRBV19 and TRBJ1-1; D uncertain. The germline V and J ends were trimmed by 5 bases and 3 bases, with 16 bases remaining between them. This CDR3 region has 15 residues. Germline V gene sequence: CDR1 LNHDA, CDR2 SQIVND (reference sequence). CDR3 DNA: TGTGCCAGTAGTGAGCTCAGAATCCAACACACTGAAGCTTTCTTT. It encodes CASSELRIQHTEAFF.

In this sample, this clonotype turned up a few times. The CDR3: CASSQGEERNYGYTF. CDR3 nucleotide sequence: TGCGCCAGCAGCCAAGGAGAAGAAAGGAACTATGGCTACACCTTC. The rearrangement links TRBV4-1 to TRBJ1-2; D remains unclear. V shed 1 base and J shed 2 bases, with 11 bases lying between them. Germline V CDR1 and CDR2: MGHRA, YSYEKL. This CDR3 spans 15 amino acids.

V is TRBV27 and J is TRBJ1-4; no firm D call. The CDR3 sequence is 14 residues long. V lost 7 bases and J 7 bases, leaving 16 bases between the germline ends. Germline values: CDR1 MNHEY, CDR2 SMNVEV (reference sequence). In DNA, the CDR3 is TGTGCCAGCAACACTGCCGGCGGAGGTGAAAAACTGTTTTTT. Encoded protein: CASNTAGGGEKLFF.